Below are 21 T cell receptor beta chains sequenced from a single sample in a study of cytomegalovirus exposure and HLA in healthy donors (dated by TCRdb to 2016 to 2017). Library preparation was by the immunoSEQ multiplex PCR assay. The multiplex PCR relied on a mix of 60 forward primers for TCR Vbeta segments and 13 reverse primers for TCR Jbeta segments. TCRdb obtained this table from immuneACCESS and retained in-frame rearrangements with V and J assigned. These tables miss some clones; where compared with another copy, unresolved V genes account for less than half of the shortfall, and the remainder is unexplained. In all, the sample holds around 100,000 clones, and around three quarters of those were seen once. The ten largest clones represent 4% of the sample. The sequencing input was PBMCs. The receptors originated from a woman aged 50 to 65 in good health and CMV-seropositive.

The chain joins TRBV10-3 to TRBJ2-2; 7 positions agree with TRBD2. Germline V gene data show CDR1 as ENHRY and CDR2 as SYGVKD. This CDR3 has 14 amino acids. With V trimmed by 7 bases and J by 4 bases, 6 bases remained unmatched. The CDR3 sequence: CAITPTSSTGELFF. The CDR3 nucleotides read TGTGCCATCACCCCGACTAGCTCCACCGGGGAGCTGTTTTTT.

This chain uses TRBV6-1 with TRBJ1-1; no reliable D call. This CDR3 region has 13 residues. Looked up from germline, CDR1 is MNHNS and CDR2 is SASEGT. Trimming removed 3 bases from V and 5 bases from J, with 10 bases in between. The CDR3 spells CASSEEGRTEAFF. In nucleotides, the CDR3 is TGTGCCAGCAGTGAGGAGGGTAGGACTGAAGCTTTCTTT.

This rearrangement joins TRBV4-1 to TRBJ2-3, with a weak D call TRBD2 (5 bases). Germline values: CDR1 MGHRA, CDR2 YSYEKL. The CDR3 covers 13 residues. V lost 4 bases to trimming and J lost 4 bases, with 9 bases between them. The chain's CDR3 is CASSPERADTQYF. For the CDR3, the DNA is TGCGCCAGCAGCCCAGAGAGGGCAGATACGCAGTATTTT.

V gene TRBV10-3 combines with J gene TRBJ1-2; no reliable D call. Between the trimmed V and J ends, which lost 5 bases and 6 bases, there was a span of 7 bases. The germline CDR1 and CDR2 sequences are ENHRY and SYGVKD. CDR3 length: 11 amino acids. CDR3 protein: CAISLSDGYTF. DNA of the CDR3: TGTGCCATCAGTCTGTCAGATGGCTACACCTTC.

The table lists this clone with a few counts. The chain carries TRBV10-2 and TRBJ1-5; 7 nucleotides line up with TRBD1. The V gene's germline CDR1 is WSHSY and CDR2 SAAADI. The CDR3 totals 15 residues. With 6 bases clipped from V and 0 bases from J, the junction kept 5 bases outside the gene matches. In DNA, the CDR3 is TGCGCCAGCAGCGCGGGACAGAGTAGCAATCAGCCCCAGCATTTT. Protein sequence: CASSAGQSSNQPQHF.

The gene calls are TRBV5-1 and TRBJ2-5, with a tentative D call TRBD2 (5 bases). The assigned J gene may be wrong: the sequence end matches TRBJ2-7 better. The CDR3 length is 13 residues. Germline V gives CDR1 SGHRS, CDR2 YFSETQ. CDR3 region: CASSLGLSDEQYF. The CDR3 DNA reads TGCGCCAGCAGCTTAGGACTCTCGGACGAGCAGTACTTC.

This clone was picked up one time. The chain recombines TRBV27 with TRBJ1-1; 8 bases agree with TRBD1. Germline CDR1 reads MNHEY; CDR2 reads SMNVEV (reference sequence). The V gene end was trimmed by 3 bases and the J gene end by 4 bases; junction bases not matched to a gene: 7. The CDR3 length is 15 residues. CDR3 in amino acids: CASSFRGTGSTEAFF. The CDR3 region has the DNA TGTGCCAGCAGTTTTCGGGGGACAGGATCCACTGAAGCTTTCTTT.

Only a few counts were recorded for this clone. The V call is TRBV29-1, the J call TRBJ2-5; 13 bases are shared with TRBD2. Germline assignment: CDR1 SQVTM and CDR2 ANQGSEA. The trim removed 4 bases at V and 4 bases at J, leaving 21 bases unmatched. This CDR3 region has 20 residues. The CDR3 loop is CSVVRWEETSGRSGRETQYF. The CDR3 DNA reads as TGCAGCGTTGTTAGGTGGGAAGAGACTAGCGGGAGGTCGGGGCGAGAGACCCAGTACTTC.

The chain recombines TRBV25-1 with TRBJ2-2; a weak D match, TRBD2 (6 bases). From germline, CDR1 is MGHDK and CDR2 SYGVNS. CDR3 size: 13 residues. V shed 3 bases and J shed 6 bases, with 8 bases lying between them. The chain's CDR3 is CASSETRAGELFF. In DNA form, the CDR3 reads TGTGCCAGCAGTGAGACTAGGGCCGGGGAGCTGTTTTTT.

The chain has TRBV4-1 and TRBJ2-3, with TRBD2 matching over 13 bases. CDR3 size: 22 residues. V lost 4 bases, J lost 0 bases, and 19 bases stayed unmatched. Germline CDR1 MGHRA, CDR2 YSYEKL. In DNA, the CDR3 is TGCGCCAGCAGCCTTAAGCCCCTCCCCGGACTAGCGGGGGATCCGAGCACAGATACGCAGTATTTT. Translation: CASSLKPLPGLAGDPSTDTQYF.

This clone occurred once. V gene TRBV30 combines with J gene TRBJ1-1; 7 nucleotides match TRBD1. The CDR3 is 16 amino acids. The trim removed 0 bases at V and 1 base at J, leaving 8 bases unmatched. The germline gives CDR1 GTSNPN, CDR2 SVGIG (reference sequence). The CDR3 DNA sequence: TGTGCCTGGAGTGTATATCGGAAGGGGGCGAACACTGAAGCTTTCTTT. It encodes CAWSVYRKGANTEAFF. Full variable domain (remainder filled in from reference TRBV30 and TRBJ1-1): SQTIHQWPATLVQPVGSPLSLECTVEGTSNPNLYWYRQAAGRGLQLLFYSVGIGQISSEVPQNLSASRPQDRQFILSSKKLLLSDSGFYLCAWSVYRKGANTEAFFGQGTRLTVV.

This clone has only one observation. The chain combines TRBV7-8 with TRBJ1-2; TRBD1 matches 9 bases. The CDR3 extends over 13 amino acids. V lost 5 bases, J lost 7 bases, and 5 bases stayed unmatched. CDR1 and CDR2 from the germline V gene are SGHVS and FQNEAQ. The CDR3, as DNA: TGTGCCAGCAGCCTACGGACAGGGGTTGGCTACACCTTC. It codes for CASSLRTGVGYTF.

The V and J genes are TRBV6-4 and TRBJ1-2, with TRBD1 identical over 9 bases. V lost 2 bases and J lost 5; bases outside the gene matches: 6. Looked up from germline, CDR1 is MRHNA and CDR2 is SNTAGT. CDR3 length equals 15 residues. CDR3 nucleotide sequence: TGTGCCAGCAGTGACAGGACAGGGGATAGATATGGCTACACCTTC. Its protein product is CASSDRTGDRYGYTF.

This chain joins TRBV6-1 and TRBJ1-5; D is perhaps TRBD1 (6 bases). Germline V gives CDR1 MNHNS, CDR2 SASEGT. V was trimmed by 4 bases and J by 4 bases, leaving 11 bases between them. This CDR3 has 14 residues. The CDR3 DNA reads as TGTGCCAGCAGTGGAATGACAGGTAATCAGCCCCAGCATTTT. Translation gives CASSGMTGNQPQHF.

The CDR3 DNA sequence: TGTGCCATCGGGAATTTTCGCCAGGACTATAACTATGGCTACACCTTC. This codes for CAIGNFRQDYNYGYTF. This chain links TRBV10-3 with TRBJ1-2, with D unclear. Germline lookup yields CDR1 ENHRY and CDR2 SYGVKD. This CDR3 is 16 amino acids long. The ends were cut back, 8 bases at V and 1 base at J, with 20 bases in the middle.

The J gene is TRBJ1-6, the V gene TRBV7-3; D is possibly TRBD1 (5 bases). The CDR3 has 15 residues. Germline-derived CDR1 and CDR2 are SGHTA and FQGTGA. V was shortened by 6 bases and J by 7 bases, with 16 bases between the two germline ends. CDR3 sequence (DNA): TGTGCCAGCAGTCGCTCCGGGGGAGGAAATTCACCCCTCCACTTT. Translation: CASSRSGGGNSPLHF.

The genes are TRBV12-5 and TRBJ1-1, with TRBD1 matching over 9 bases. Germline CDR1 reads LGHNT; CDR2 reads FRNRAP. V was clipped by 6 bases and J by 0 bases; unmatched bases: 11. The length of the CDR3 is 17 residues. The CDR3 is CASGEPSGTGMNTEAFF. In DNA, the CDR3 is TGTGCTAGTGGGGAACCATCCGGGACAGGGATGAACACTGAAGCTTTCTTT.

The table lists this clone with a count of one. Compared with germline, one end of the junction differs, possibly owing to a read error. V gene TRBV7-9 combines with J gene TRBJ1-4; 9 nucleotides line up with TRBD1. This CDR3 has 18 residues. Germline CDR1 reads SEHNR; CDR2 reads FQNEAQ (reference sequence). This chain's CDR3 is CSSSLAPGQGIRNEKLFF. In nucleotides, the CDR3 is TGTTCCAGCAGCTTAGCCCCGGGACAGGGAATTCGTAATGAAAAACTGTTTTTT.

This clone was detected only once. The chain joins TRBV11-2 to TRBJ1-3; no definite D call. V gave up 7 bases and J gave up 1 base, with 11 bases separating them. Germline lookup yields CDR1 SGHAT and CDR2 FQNNGV. The CDR3 has 14 amino acids. CDR3 sequence (DNA): TGTGCCAGCACCGGACCGGGGTCTGGAAACACCATATATTTT. This codes for CASTGPGSGNTIYF.

This rearrangement joins TRBV5-1 to TRBJ2-3, with TRBD2 identical over 9 bases. The germline CDR1 and CDR2 sequences are SGHRS and YFSETQ. The CDR3 spans 17 residues. The V segment lost 0 bases and the J segment 4 bases; nucleotides outside the gene matches: 9. CDR3 sequence (DNA): TGCGCCAGCAGCTTGGACGTCAGCGGGGGGTTGTCAGATACGCAGTATTTT. Its protein is CASSLDVSGGLSDTQYF.

This clone was seen a single time. The chain employs TRBV7-3 and TRBJ1-1, with a tentative D call TRBD1 (5 bases). The V gene lost 0 bases and the J gene lost 5 bases, with 10 bases spanning the gap. CDR3 size: 14 residues. Germline values: CDR1 SGHTA, CDR2 FQGTGA. CDR3 DNA sequence: TGTGCCAGCAGCTTAACAGGGGAGGTAACTGAAGCTTTCTTT. This sequence encodes CASSLTGEVTEAFF.